What follows are 20 T cell receptor beta chains derived from one specimen sequenced in a study of cytomegalovirus exposure and HLA in healthy donors. PCR primers comprised 60 Vbeta and 13 Jbeta primers. The table came from immunoSEQ multiplex PCR; TCRdb's copy has only in-frame clones and leaves some out. The sample carries 60,000 to 90,000 clones, about 70% recorded once. Sequencing used PBMCs. The receptors come from a woman in her 50s in good health and CMV-seropositive.

With regard to this clone: One junction end disagrees with the germline gene, perhaps due to a read error. Other DNA sequences in this sample translate to the same CDR3. V gene TRBV7-2 combines with J gene TRBJ1-5, with 7 nucleotides matching TRBD1. CDR1 and CDR2 (germline): SGHTA, FQGNSA. This CDR3 is 14 amino acids long. The CDR3 coding sequence is TGTGCCAGCAGCTTAAAAGGGGGCCCTCAGCCCCAGCATTTC. It yields the protein CASSLKGGPQPQHF.

This clone is a singleton in its sample. The chain joins TRBV6-1 to TRBJ1-2; possibly TRBD1 for D (5 bases). Germline V gene lookup returns CDR1 MNHNS and CDR2 SASEGT. The V gene lost 10 bases and the J gene lost 3 bases, with 12 bases spanning the gap. This CDR3 region has 12 residues. The CDR3 sequence is CATPGVYYGYTF. As DNA, the CDR3 is TGTGCCACCCCGGGGGTTTACTATGGCTACACCTTC.

The chain carries TRBV7-8 and TRBJ2-3, with 10 bases matching TRBD1. This CDR3 region has 16 residues. Looked up from germline, CDR1 is SGHVS and CDR2 is FQNEAQ. V shed 1 base, J shed 6 bases, and the junction held 7 bases outside the gene matches. Here the CDR3 DNA reads TGTGCCAGCAGCTTAGGAGCGGACAGGGGGATTGATACGCAGTATTTT. Residues: CASSLGADRGIDTQYF.

The gene calls are TRBV5-4 and TRBJ1-6, with D unresolved. The V and J ends lost 6 bases and 6 bases respectively, with 28 bases between them. The CDR3 has 19 amino acids. CDR1 SGHNT and CDR2 YYREEE come from the germline V gene (reference sequence). Here the CDR3 reads CASTRSGTPGPAVNSPLHF. The DNA of the CDR3 is TGTGCCAGCACCAGATCAGGTACCCCTGGGCCCGCAGTTAATTCACCCCTCCACTTT.

The chain has TRBV7-9 and TRBJ1-1, with 8 positions matching TRBD1. This CDR3 comprises 15 residues. Per germline, CDR1 SEHNR and CDR2 FQNEAQ (reference sequence). After removal of 3 bases from V and 5 bases from J, the junction contained 8 bases not matched to a gene. CDR3 sequence: CASSLSGGGLTEAFF. CDR3 bases: TGTGCCAGCAGCTTGTCAGGGGGCGGGTTGACTGAAGCTTTCTTT. Together with reference TRBV7-9 and TRBJ1-1, the CDR3 gives the full variable domain: DTGVSQNPRHKITKRGQNVTFRCDPISEHNRLYWYRQTLGQGPEFLTYFQNEAQLEKSRLLSDRFSAERPKGSFSTLEIQRTEQGDSAMYLCASSLSGGGLTEAFFGQGTRLTVV.

The V and J genes are TRBV4-3 and TRBJ2-7; D gene ambiguous. The CDR3 length is 15 residues. Germline V gives CDR1 LGHNA, CDR2 YSLEER. V was shortened by 0 bases and J by 1 base, with 10 bases between the two germline ends. CDR3 coding DNA: TGCGCCAGCAGCCAAGATCGTGCAGTTTCCTACGAGCAGTACTTC. It is translated as CASSQDRAVSYEQYF.

The J gene is TRBJ1-3, the V gene TRBV28, with unresolved D. Germline CDR1 MDHEN, CDR2 SYDVKM. The CDR3 is made up of 15 amino acids. Trimming shortened V by 3 bases and J by 2 bases, and 11 bases separated the two germline ends. CDR3 DNA sequence: TGTGCCAGCAGTTTGCCCGGGGTCGCTGGAAACACCATATATTTT. Protein sequence: CASSLPGVAGNTIYF.

The chain employs TRBV18 and TRBJ1-2; weak D call: TRBD1 (6 bases). Trimming cost V 3 bases and J 4 bases, with 12 bases left between them. Germline assignment: CDR1 KGHSH and CDR2 LQKENI. The CDR3 consists of 14 residues. DNA for the CDR3: TGTGCCAGCTCACCCCCGGACAGAGCCTATGGCTACACCTTC. Translated, it gives CASSPPDRAYGYTF.

This chain joins TRBV28 and TRBJ2-6; no definite D call. The length of the CDR3 is 15 residues. Germline assignment: CDR1 MDHEN and CDR2 SYDVKM. The ends were cut back, 2 bases at V and 1 base at J, with 6 bases in the middle. The CDR3 DNA reads TGTGCCAGCAGTTTAGGAGCATCTGGGGCCAACGTCCTGACTTTC. It specifies CASSLGASGANVLTF.

This chain connects TRBV6-4 to TRBJ2-1; D ambiguous. The V gene lost 5 bases and the J gene lost 2 bases, with 13 bases spanning the gap. Germline loops: CDR1 MRHNA, CDR2 SNTAGT. The CDR3 has 15 amino acids. CDR3 bases: TGTGCCAGCAGTCAACAGCCCGGTACCTACAATGAGCAGTTCTTC. It codes for CASSQQPGTYNEQFF.

This clone occurred a few times. The genes are TRBV27 and TRBJ2-2; D gene ambiguous. The V and J ends lost 2 bases and 2 bases respectively, with 6 bases between them. Germline-derived CDR1 and CDR2 are MNHEY and SMNVEV (reference sequence). CDR3 length: 14 amino acids. Here the CDR3 reads CASSLGLNTGELFF. In DNA form, the CDR3 reads TGTGCCAGCAGTTTAGGGCTTAACACCGGGGAGCTGTTTTTT.

The genes are TRBV29-1 and TRBJ1-1; D is possibly TRBD1 (5 bases). The CDR3 sequence is 13 residues long. V was shortened by 8 bases and J by 1 base, with 14 bases between the two germline ends. Germline CDR1 is SQVTM and CDR2 is ANQGSEA. The CDR3 reads CSHSGRANTEAFF. CDR3 bases: TGCAGCCACTCCGGCAGGGCGAACACTGAAGCTTTCTTT.

The rearrangement links TRBV30 to TRBJ2-6; D perhaps matches TRBD1 (5 bases). Germline V gene data show CDR1 as GTSNPN and CDR2 as SVGIG (reference sequence). V was clipped by 4 bases and J by 2 bases, with 15 bases between them. This CDR3 has 16 amino acids. This CDR3 is CAWTPPRVAGANVLTF. The CDR3 DNA follows: TGTGCCTGGACTCCACCCAGGGTGGCTGGGGCCAACGTCCTGACTTTC.

This clone appeared a few times. The chain combines TRBV6-5 with TRBJ2-1, with TRBD2 matching over 8 bases. The length of the CDR3 is 15 residues. J gave up 7 bases and V 2 bases, and 7 bases lay outside the gene matches. CDR1 is MNHEY and CDR2 is SVGAGI in the germline V gene. The CDR3 sequence: CASSYVSGSYNEQFF. CDR3 nucleotides: TGTGCCAGCAGTTACGTCAGCGGGAGTTATAATGAGCAGTTCTTC.

About this clone itself: At the DNA level, this CDR3 is encoded by other sequences in the same sample as well. The chain uses TRBV18 and TRBJ1-1, with D perhaps TRBD1 (5 bases). V lost 5 bases and J 1 base, leaving 8 bases between the germline ends. Germline V CDR1 and CDR2: KGHSH, LQKENI. CDR3 length: 13 amino acids. CDR3 protein: CASSGDRNTEAFF. The CDR3 DNA sequence: TGTGCCAGCTCAGGAGACAGGAACACTGAAGCTTTCTTT.

The J gene is TRBJ1-1, the V gene TRBV29-1, with a weak D call TRBD1 (5 bases). Germline assignment: CDR1 SQVTM and CDR2 ANQGSEA. Trimming took 5 bases from V and 4 from J, leaving 14 bases between them. The CDR3 consists of 13 residues. CDR3 amino acids: CSVSRVEGTEAFF. CDR3 DNA: TGCAGCGTTTCCAGGGTGGAGGGCACTGAAGCTTTCTTT.

The CDR3 loop is CAWGSLAGVTDTQYF. Written as DNA, the CDR3 is TGTGCCTGGGGATCGTTAGCGGGAGTAACAGATACGCAGTATTTT. The V call is TRBV30, the J call TRBJ2-3; 9 bases are shared with TRBD2. From germline, CDR1 is GTSNPN and CDR2 SVGIG (reference sequence). The CDR3 runs to 15 residues. V trimming: 5 bases; J trimming: 3 bases; junction bases outside the gene matches: 9.

The V and J genes are TRBV6-1 and TRBJ1-3; TRBD1 matches at 10 bases. The CDR3 contains 17 residues. Germline V gives CDR1 MNHNS, CDR2 SASEGT. Losses at the gene ends were 3 bases for V and 0 bases for J; bases not matched to a gene: 5. This CDR3 reads CASSDPGQGNSGNTIYF. The CDR3, as DNA: TGTGCCAGCAGTGATCCGGGACAGGGGAACTCTGGAAACACCATATATTTT.

The rearrangement uses TRBV5-1 and TRBJ2-1, with D tentatively TRBD1 (6 bases). The germline V gene has CDR1 SGHRS and CDR2 YFSETQ. Trimming took off 2 bases at V and 9 bases at J, with 27 bases between the two ends. The CDR3 loop spans 18 amino acids. CDR3 region: CASSFDRLQGFSLGEQFF. CDR3 DNA: TGCGCCAGCAGCTTCGACCGCTTACAGGGATTCTCGTTGGGTGAGCAGTTCTTC.

The rearrangement links TRBV29-1 to TRBJ2-3; 14 positions agree with TRBD2. Trimming at V came to 7 bases and at J to 1 base, leaving 16 bases not matched to a gene. The germline CDR1 and CDR2 sequences are SQVTM and ANQGSEA. The CDR3 spans 19 residues. The CDR3 is CSALTGLAGASTGTDTQYF. For the CDR3, the DNA is TGCAGCGCGCTGACGGGACTAGCGGGGGCCTCAACCGGCACAGATACGCAGTATTTT.